The 31 T cell receptor beta chains listed next were all sequenced from one sample in a study of control samples from healthy donors and cancer patients. Using immunoSEQ multiplex PCR, the repertoire was profiled, and TCRdb retains in-frame clones only, with some absent. The repertoire holds around 110,000 clones, with around 89% as singletons. The sequenced sample consisted of PBMCs. These receptors all stem from a woman between 45 and 60 years old with colorectal cancer.

J is TRBJ1-4 and V is TRBV19, with D possibly TRBD1 on 6 matching bases. This CDR3 comprises 16 residues. Germline V CDR1 and CDR2: LNHDA, SQIVND (reference sequence). V was cut by 4 bases and J by 3 bases, with 15 bases left in between. DNA for the CDR3: TGTGCCAGTAGTACGTTACCCGGGACACCTAATGAAAAACTGTTTTTT. Protein sequence: CASSTLPGTPNEKLFF.

This clone was seen more than once but under ten times. DNA for the CDR3: TGTGCCATCAGGGGAGATGGGGAAGGTGTGGACACTGAAGCTTTCTTT. Protein: CAIRGDGEGVDTEAFF. This chain joins TRBV10-3 and TRBJ1-1, with unresolved D. This CDR3 is built from 16 residues. The germline V gene encodes CDR1 ENHRY and CDR2 SYGVKD. V gave up 6 bases and J gave up 3 bases, with 20 bases separating them.

The chain is built from TRBV28 and TRBJ2-7; TRBD2 agrees at 7 bases. The CDR3 consists of 13 residues. Germline V lookup: CDR1 MDHEN, CDR2 SYDVKM. V shed 6 bases, J shed 6 bases, and the junction held 8 bases outside the gene matches. CDR3: CASRVGGPGEQYF. CDR3 bases: TGTGCCAGCAGGGTGGGAGGGCCTGGCGAGCAGTACTTC.

The chain couples TRBV5-6 to TRBJ2-3; 9 bases map to TRBD2. This CDR3 has 17 amino acids. The V and J ends lost 2 bases and 1 base, in that order; junction bases with no gene match: 8. The V gene's germline CDR1 is SGHDT and CDR2 YYEEEE. The CDR3: CASSLYSGGGGTDTQYF. Here the CDR3 DNA reads TGTGCCAGCAGCTTATATTCTGGCGGGGGGGGCACAGATACGCAGTATTTT.

The chain links TRBV2 to TRBJ2-5, with 9 bases that match TRBD2. This CDR3 is built from 16 residues. V was pared by 3 bases and J by 5 bases, with 10 bases of the junction left unmatched. CDR1 and CDR2 (germline): SNHLY, FYNNEI. The CDR3 region has the DNA TGTGCCAGCAGTGAGAGCTGGCTAGCGGGGAGTGAGACCCAGTACTTC. Protein product: CASSESWLAGSETQYF.

The chain combines TRBV28 with TRBJ1-3, with a possible D match to TRBD1 (6 bases). Trimming stripped 1 base from V and 0 bases from J, with 7 bases between. There are 15 residues in the CDR3. Germline V gene sequence: CDR1 MDHEN, CDR2 SYDVKM. CDR3 sequence reads: CASSLSGASGNTIYF. The CDR3 nucleotides are TGTGCCAGCAGTTTATCGGGGGCCTCTGGAAACACCATATATTTT.

This clone was counted once. V and J are TRBV5-3 and TRBJ2-3; 14 bases match TRBD2. TRBV5-3 is recorded as an ORF, its role being uncertain. V was clipped by 0 bases and J by 0 bases; unmatched bases: 9. The CDR3 loop spans 20 amino acids. The CDR3 DNA sequence: TGTGCCAGAAGCTTGGCGACTAGCGGGGGGGATGACGATAGCACAGATACGCAGTATTTT. Translated, it gives CARSLATSGGDDDSTDTQYF.

The rearrangement joins TRBV30 to TRBJ2-5, with a weak D call TRBD2 (5 bases). The CDR3 sequence is 14 residues long. Per the germline V gene, CDR1 is GTSNPN and CDR2 is SVGIG (reference sequence). The V end was cut by 4 bases, the J end by 2 bases, with 14 bases between. CDR3 sequence reads: CAWTPGGGQETQYF. CDR3 DNA: TGTGCCTGGACTCCTGGTGGAGGTCAAGAGACCCAGTACTTC.

This clone turned up a few times. The chain employs TRBV6-5 and TRBJ2-3; D uncertain. This CDR3 contains 14 residues. CDR1 is MNHEY, CDR2 SVGAGI, per germline. The V and J ends lost 6 bases and 0 bases respectively, with 10 bases between them. CDR3 DNA: TGTGCCAGCAGACGCTTCGGGAGCACAGATACGCAGTATTTT. It codes for CASRRFGSTDTQYF.

This clone was detected a few times. The chain links TRBV5-1 to TRBJ2-7, with D possibly being TRBD1 (5 bases). The CDR3 is 14 amino acids. Trimming left V 7 bases short and J 0 bases short, with 14 bases between. Germline loops: CDR1 SGHRS, CDR2 YFSETQ. The CDR3 is CASSFQGSSYEQYF. For the CDR3, the DNA is TGCGCCAGCTCTTTCCAGGGAAGCTCCTACGAGCAGTACTTC.

The chain recombines TRBV6-2 or TRBV6-3 with TRBJ2-5; D is perhaps TRBD2 (5 bases). CDR1 is MNHEY, CDR2 SVGEGT, per germline. The CDR3 loop spans 14 amino acids. The germline V and J ends were trimmed by 5 bases and 1 base, with 11 bases remaining between them. CDR3 protein: CASSAIRGQETQYF. CDR3 in DNA: TGTGCCAGCAGTGCCATTCGGGGCCAAGAGACCCAGTACTTC.

The chain links TRBV7-9 to TRBJ2-7; 9 nucleotides align to TRBD1. CDR1 is SEHNR, CDR2 FQNEAQ, per germline (reference sequence). CDR3 length equals 17 residues. The V gene end was trimmed by 5 bases and the J gene end by 1 base; junction bases not matched to a gene: 12. The CDR3 here is CASSRNLQGASSYEQYF. The CDR3 DNA reads as TGTGCCAGCAGCCGAAATTTACAGGGGGCTTCGTCCTACGAGCAGTACTTC.

In this sample, this clone turned up once. This chain joins TRBV6-6 and TRBJ1-2, with TRBD1 identical over 9 bases. The CDR3 sequence is 15 residues long. Trimming removed 5 bases from V and 4 bases from J; junction bases left unmatched: 8. The germline gives CDR1 MNHNY, CDR2 SVGAGI (reference sequence). DNA for the CDR3: TGTGCCAGCAGTACACCGGGACAGGGAGTCTATGGCTACACCTTC. Its protein product is CASSTPGQGVYGYTF.

The chain has TRBV29-1 and TRBJ1-1, with a possible D match to TRBD1 (6 bases). V gave up 5 bases and J gave up 0 bases, with 13 bases separating them. Germline V lookup: CDR1 SQVTM, CDR2 ANQGSEA. The CDR3 has 14 amino acids. The CDR3 nucleotides are TGCAGCGTTCCCCGGACAGCCATGAACACTGAAGCTTTCTTT. Protein: CSVPRTAMNTEAFF. The full variable domain, completed using reference TRBV29-1 and TRBJ1-1, is SAVISQKPSRDICQRGTSLTIQCQVDSQVTMMFWYRQQPGQSLTLIATANQGSEATYESGFVIDKFPISRPNLTFSTLTVSNMSPEDSSIYLCSVPRTAMNTEAFFGQGTRLTVV.

V is TRBV2 and J is TRBJ2-7; 9 nucleotides agree with TRBD1. Germline CDR1 and CDR2: SNHLY and FYNNEI. The CDR3 extends over 15 amino acids. The junction had 7 bases not matched to a gene; V was cut back by 4 bases and J by 3 bases. This CDR3 is CASSGTGQGNYEQYF. The CDR3 bases are TGTGCCAGCAGTGGTACCGGACAGGGGAACTACGAGCAGTACTTC.

V gene TRBV5-1 combines with J gene TRBJ2-2; 9 bases fit TRBD2. Germline CDR1 reads SGHRS; CDR2 reads YFSETQ. V was pared by 0 bases and J by 8 bases, with 11 bases of the junction left unmatched. The CDR3 sequence is 17 residues long. DNA for the CDR3: TGCGCCAGCAGCTTGGCCGAGGTAGCGGGAGCCTTAGGGGAGCTGTTTTTT. The encoded protein is CASSLAEVAGALGELFF.

Notes on this clone: Other DNA sequences in the sample encode the same CDR3. The chain couples TRBV11-2 to TRBJ1-2; D remains ambiguous. The germline V and J ends were trimmed by 1 base and 7 bases, with 4 bases remaining between them. Germline CDR1 is SGHAT and CDR2 is FQNNGV. The CDR3 spans 11 residues. As DNA, the CDR3 is TGTGCCAGCAGCTTAGGAGGTGGCTACACCTTC. Its protein is CASSLGGGYTF.

The chain is built from TRBV7-9 and TRBJ1-1; no firm D call. Germline CDR1 is SEHNR and CDR2 is FQNEAQ (reference sequence). Trimming took 5 bases from V and 0 from J, leaving 13 bases between them. This CDR3 is 15 amino acids long. The CDR3 sequence: CASSPRSGLNTEAFF. CDR3 bases: TGTGCCAGCAGCCCCCGGTCGGGTTTGAACACTGAAGCTTTCTTT. Drawing the rest from reference TRBV7-9 and TRBJ1-1, the complete variable domain is DTGVSQNPRHKITKRGQNVTFRCDPISEHNRLYWYRQTLGQGPEFLTYFQNEAQLEKSRLLSDRFSAERPKGSFSTLEIQRTEQGDSAMYLCASSPRSGLNTEAFFGQGTRLTVV.

This chain uses TRBV29-1 with TRBJ1-1; weak D call: TRBD1 (6 bases). This CDR3 is 12 amino acids long. The germline V and J ends were trimmed by 5 bases and 7 bases, with 14 bases remaining between them. The germline V gene has CDR1 SQVTM and CDR2 ANQGSEA. The chain's CDR3 is CSVRGGDHEAFF. Written as DNA, the CDR3 is TGCAGCGTTCGAGGGGGAGACCATGAAGCTTTCTTT.

The chain combines TRBV15 with TRBJ1-1, with D tentatively TRBD1 (5 bases). V dropped 4 bases and J dropped 2 bases, with 14 bases sitting between them. Germline lookup yields CDR1 LNHNV and CDR2 YYDKDF (reference sequence). The CDR3 loop spans 15 amino acids. Here the CDR3 reads CATSTNRDLNTEAFF. The DNA of the CDR3 is TGTGCCACCAGCACCAACCGGGACCTAAACACTGAAGCTTTCTTT.

This clone has only one observation. The CDR3 sequence is CASSEAVRVNEAFF. Written as DNA, the CDR3 is TGTGCCAGCAGTGAAGCTGTCAGGGTGAATGAAGCTTTCTTT. The rearrangement uses TRBV2 and TRBJ1-1; D is possibly TRBD1 (5 bases). The ends were cut back, 0 bases at V and 7 bases at J, with 12 bases in the middle. Germline V gives CDR1 SNHLY, CDR2 FYNNEI. The CDR3 is 14 residues long.

V usage is TRBV18 and J usage is TRBJ2-7; possible D gene TRBD1, 5 bases. V was cut by 5 bases and J by 5 bases, with 7 bases left in between. The CDR3 is 11 amino acids. The germline V gene has CDR1 KGHSH and CDR2 LQKENI. CDR3 DNA: TGTGCCAGCTCAACCAGGGACGAGCAGTACTTC. The encoded protein is CASSTRDEQYF.

The chain is built from TRBV28 and TRBJ1-2; D remains unclear. Germline V gives CDR1 MDHEN, CDR2 SYDVKM. Between the trimmed V and J ends, which lost 0 bases and 7 bases, there was a span of 9 bases. CDR3 length equals 13 residues. CDR3 nucleotide sequence: TGTGCCAGCAGTTTATGGACGGCCTCTGGCTACACCTTC. This sequence encodes CASSLWTASGYTF.

This clone was observed a single time. The J gene is TRBJ1-1, the V gene TRBV7-3; D is unresolved. Germline CDR1 SGHTA, CDR2 FQGTGA. The CDR3 sequence is 13 residues long. V lost 1 base to trimming and J lost 8 bases, with 11 bases between them. The CDR3 sequence: CASSLIGGLEAFF. In nucleotides, the CDR3 is TGTGCCAGCAGCTTAATCGGCGGACTGGAAGCTTTCTTT.

On this clone itself: One junction end does not reproduce the germline sequence, and a read error may be involved. For the CDR3, the DNA is TGTGCCAGCAGTTTAGCCGGGACAGGAAGCAATGAGCAGTTCTTC. Translating it yields CASSLAGTGSNEQFF. This chain joins TRBV11-1 and TRBJ2-1, with 8 positions matching TRBD1. Germline lookup yields CDR1 SGHAT and CDR2 FQDESV (reference sequence). The CDR3 is made up of 15 amino acids.

The chain has TRBV7-9 and TRBJ2-5, with D possibly matching TRBD1 (7 bases). The V end lost 5 bases, the J end lost 4 bases, and 17 bases lay between the germline ends. The CDR3 extends over 15 amino acids. Looked up from germline, CDR1 is SEHNR and CDR2 is FQNEAQ (reference sequence). CDR3 bases: TGTGCCAGCAGCGACTCGGACAGGAGGGGAGAGACCCAGTACTTC. It encodes CASSDSDRRGETQYF.

This clone was picked up many times. This rearrangement joins TRBV19 to TRBJ2-2, with TRBD1 matching 7 bases. Germline CDR1 reads LNHDA; CDR2 reads SQIVND (reference sequence). The ends lost 7 bases at V and 2 bases at J; junction bases unmatched: 10. There are 16 residues in the CDR3. CDR3 amino acids: CASTLPGTVNTGELFF. The CDR3 region has the DNA TGTGCCAGTACCCTCCCCGGGACAGTTAACACCGGGGAGCTGTTTTTT.

In DNA form, the CDR3 reads TGCGCCAGCAGCCAATTCGGGGTCCAAGAGACCCAGTACTTC. It is translated as CASSQFGVQETQYF. V and J are TRBV4-1 and TRBJ2-5; a possible D gene is TRBD2 (5 bases). The V gene lost 2 bases and the J gene lost 1 base, with 8 bases spanning the gap. This CDR3 contains 14 residues. CDR1 MGHRA and CDR2 YSYEKL come from the germline V gene.

This chain links TRBV7-3 with TRBJ2-7, with a weak D call TRBD2 (5 bases). Germline loops: CDR1 SGHTA, CDR2 FQGTGA. The V and J ends lost 5 bases and 1 base respectively, with 15 bases between them. This CDR3 contains 15 residues. Written as DNA, the CDR3 is TGTGCCAGCAGCCCAGGAGGTTTACGGTCCTACGAGCAGTACTTC. Its protein is CASSPGGLRSYEQYF.

The chain combines TRBV5-1 with TRBJ2-1; possibly TRBD1 for D (6 bases). CDR1 and CDR2 from the germline V gene are SGHRS and YFSETQ. The length of the CDR3 is 12 residues. V lost 4 bases and J lost 8, with 10 bases in between. CDR3 bases: TGCGCCAGCAGCCTCGGACAGTATGAGCAGTTCTTC. Translation gives CASSLGQYEQFF. Combining the CDR3 with reference TRBV5-1 and TRBJ2-1 gives the whole variable domain KAGVTQTPRYLIKTRGQQVTLSCSPISGHRSVSWYQQTPGQGLQFLFEYFSETQRNKGNFPGRFSGRQFSNSRSEMNVSTLELGDSALYLCASSLGQYEQFFGPGTRLTVL.

About this clone: The junction and the germline gene differ at one end; a read error may be behind it. The chain has TRBV6-5 and TRBJ2-3, with TRBD1 as a possible D gene (6 bases). Germline-derived CDR1 and CDR2 are MNHEY and SVGAGI. The CDR3 is 13 amino acids. The CDR3: CTSSRDKTDTQYF. CDR3 coding DNA: TGTACCAGCAGTAGGGACAAGACAGATACGCAGTATTTT.